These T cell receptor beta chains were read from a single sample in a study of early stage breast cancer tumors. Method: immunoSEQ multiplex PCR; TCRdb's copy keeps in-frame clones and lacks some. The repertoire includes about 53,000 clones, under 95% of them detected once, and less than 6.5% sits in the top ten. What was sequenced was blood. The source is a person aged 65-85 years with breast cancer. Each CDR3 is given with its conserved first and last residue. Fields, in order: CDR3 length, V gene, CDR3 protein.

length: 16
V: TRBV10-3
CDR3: CAITEHDGGGPGELFF

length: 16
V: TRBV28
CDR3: CASSLFPPVADYEQYF

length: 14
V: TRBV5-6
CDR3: CASSSGQWEETQYF

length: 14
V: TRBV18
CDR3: CASSPGQNTGELFF

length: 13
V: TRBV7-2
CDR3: CASSLVPGTEAFF

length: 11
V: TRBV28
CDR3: CASTKIYEQYF

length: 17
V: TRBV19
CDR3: CASSRTGGAGSNQPQHF

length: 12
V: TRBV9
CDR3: CASSAAPDTQYF

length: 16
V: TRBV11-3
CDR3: CASSRRVAGVAGELFF

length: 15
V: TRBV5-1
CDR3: CASSLARDRGSEQYF

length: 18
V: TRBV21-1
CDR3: CASRDTRLAGALAYEQYF

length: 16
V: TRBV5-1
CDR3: CASSSGLAGGPDTQYF

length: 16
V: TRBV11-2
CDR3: CASSLGSGQVRTEAFF

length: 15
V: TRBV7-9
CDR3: CASSPRTGGGYEQYF

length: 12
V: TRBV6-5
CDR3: CASMDRDYEQYF

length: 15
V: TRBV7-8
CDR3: CASSLVGAETYEQYF

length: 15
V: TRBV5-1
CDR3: CASSLVGDSADTQYF

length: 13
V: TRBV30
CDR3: CAWTTYFSYEQYF

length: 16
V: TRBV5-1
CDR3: CASSTVLAGGSYEQYF

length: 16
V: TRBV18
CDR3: CASSPQVQRVGEKLFF

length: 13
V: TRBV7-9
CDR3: CASSFQGQETQYF

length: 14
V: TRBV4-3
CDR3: CASSHAVDTYGYTF

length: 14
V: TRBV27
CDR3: CASSKREGHTEAFF

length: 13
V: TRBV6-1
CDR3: CASSELRFDEQFF

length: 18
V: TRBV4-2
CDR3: CASSQQRGASANTGELFF

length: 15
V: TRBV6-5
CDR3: CASSYVASGSYEQYF

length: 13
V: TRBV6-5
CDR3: CASTRGNNSPLHF

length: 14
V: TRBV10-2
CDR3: CASSATGYNTEAFF

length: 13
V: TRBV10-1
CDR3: CASSRGAAGELFF

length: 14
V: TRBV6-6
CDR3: CASSLQGIAGELFF

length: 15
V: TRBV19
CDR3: CASSPSGQGGAPLHF

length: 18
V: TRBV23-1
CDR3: CASSPIALLDRGPDTQYF